These 13 T cell receptor beta chains came from one sample sequenced in a study of blood T cell repertoires in COVID-19. Here immunoSEQ multiplex PCR was the method, and the copy in TCRdb shows in-frame clones only, minus some. This sample has 200,000 to 250,000 clones, with more than 75% found just once. The sequencing sample was made of peripheral blood. All receptors come from a woman of 80 years or more with COVID-19, enrolled during active disease.

CDR3 in DNA: TGTGCCTGGAGTGCCAGGGGGCCTGACGAGCAGTACTTC. It is translated as CAWSARGPDEQYF. V is TRBV30 and J is TRBJ2-7; 8 bases are a match to TRBD1. The V gene's germline CDR1 is GTSNPN and CDR2 SVGIG (reference sequence). CDR3 size: 13 residues. Trimming took 1 base from V and 5 from J; bases not matched to a gene: 4.

The V gene is TRBV3-1 (or the pseudogene TRBV3-2), the J gene TRBJ1-6; 7 bases map to TRBD1. CDR1 and CDR2 from the germline V gene are LGHDT and YNNKEL (reference sequence). V lost 1 base and J lost 6; bases outside the gene matches: 3. This CDR3 region has 15 residues. In DNA form, the CDR3 reads TGTGCCAGCAGCCAAGTAACAGGGGCTAATTCACCCCTCCACTTT. Protein sequence: CASSQVTGANSPLHF.

This chain uses TRBV9 with TRBJ1-3, with 7 positions matching TRBD1. V lost 5 bases to trimming and J lost 3 bases; unmatched junction nucleotides: 8. There are 15 residues in the CDR3. Germline V lookup: CDR1 SGDLS, CDR2 YYNGEE. The CDR3 sequence is CASSEPTGVGNTIYF. Here the CDR3 DNA reads TGTGCCAGCAGTGAACCTACAGGGGTTGGAAACACCATATATTTT.

The genes are TRBV6-6 and TRBJ1-1; weak D call: TRBD1 (6 bases). Germline V gives CDR1 MNHNY, CDR2 SVGAGI (reference sequence). CDR3 length: 13 residues. Trimming shortened V by 6 bases and J by 2 bases, and 10 bases separated the two germline ends. The CDR3 loop is CASRPDSNTEAFF. The CDR3 nucleotides read TGTGCCAGCAGGCCGGACAGCAACACTGAAGCTTTCTTT.

This clone was counted ten times or more. This rearrangement joins TRBV5-1 to TRBJ1-5, with D tentatively TRBD1 (6 bases). V was trimmed by 0 bases and J by 1 base, leaving 11 bases between them. Germline assignment: CDR1 SGHRS and CDR2 YFSETQ. This CDR3 is built from 16 residues. CDR3 region: CASSLGIQGSNQPQHF. In nucleotides, the CDR3 is TGCGCCAGCAGCTTGGGCATCCAGGGGAGCAATCAGCCCCAGCATTTT.

This clone was counted a few times. The chain combines TRBV30 with TRBJ2-2; TRBD1 aligns across 7 bases. V was clipped by 6 bases and J by 2 bases; unmatched bases: 9. Germline V gene lookup returns CDR1 GTSNPN and CDR2 SVGIG (reference sequence). There are 15 residues in the CDR3. CDR3 protein: CACLQKGGNTGELFF. CDR3 nucleotide sequence: TGTGCCTGTCTACAAAAAGGGGGCAACACCGGGGAGCTGTTTTTT.

The chain combines TRBV19 with TRBJ2-3; 10 bases are a match to TRBD2. This CDR3 comprises 14 residues. Germline-derived CDR1 and CDR2 are LNHDA and SQIVND (reference sequence). V lost 6 bases to trimming and J lost 4 bases; unmatched junction nucleotides: 4. CDR3: CASRNLAGADTQYF. Written as DNA, the CDR3 is TGTGCCAGTAGGAACCTAGCGGGGGCAGATACGCAGTATTTT.

This chain links TRBV19 with TRBJ2-7; 8 bases are a match to TRBD2. Germline values: CDR1 LNHDA, CDR2 SQIVND (reference sequence). The CDR3 has 16 residues. The V segment lost 5 bases and the J segment 2 bases; nucleotides outside the gene matches: 11. CDR3: CASSARTREATYEQYF. As DNA, the CDR3 is TGTGCCAGTAGTGCCCGCACGCGGGAGGCAACCTACGAGCAGTACTTC.

The rearrangement links TRBV19 to TRBJ1-1; weak D call: TRBD1 (6 bases). This CDR3 spans 13 amino acids. The germline CDR1 and CDR2 sequences are LNHDA and SQIVND (reference sequence). The V gene lost 6 bases and the J gene lost 3 bases, with 11 bases spanning the gap. CDR3 sequence reads: CASSRQVDTEAFF. CDR3 coding DNA: TGTGCCAGTAGCAGACAGGTTGACACTGAAGCTTTCTTT. Based on the CDR3 plus reference TRBV19 and TRBJ1-1, the full variable domain is DGGITQSPKYLFRKEGQNVTLSCEQNLNHDAMYWYRQDPGQGLRLIYYSQIVNDFQKGDIAEGYSVSREKKESFPLTVTSAQKNPTAFYLCASSRQVDTEAFFGQGTRLTVV.

The chain joins TRBV5-1 to TRBJ2-7, with 7 bases lining up with TRBD2. The germline gives CDR1 SGHRS, CDR2 YFSETQ. V lost 3 bases, J lost 6 bases, and 6 bases stayed unmatched. CDR3 length: 13 residues. The CDR3 bases are TGCGCCAGCAGCTCGATACTAGCGAGCGAGCAGTACTTC. This encodes CASSSILASEQYF.

The V gene is TRBV3-1 (or the pseudogene TRBV3-2), the J gene TRBJ2-1; unclear D gene. Deletions cut 4 bases from V and 1 base from J, with 8 bases between. The CDR3 length is 14 residues. Germline assignment: CDR1 LGHDT and CDR2 YNNKEL (reference sequence). CDR3 DNA sequence: TGTGCCAGCAGCCGTGAGCTATCCTACAATGAGCAGTTCTTC. This codes for CASSRELSYNEQFF.

CDR3: CSVGTGVWETQYF. In DNA, the CDR3 is TGCAGCGTCGGGACAGGGGTCTGGGAGACCCAGTACTTC. V usage is TRBV29-1 and J usage is TRBJ2-5, with 10 bases matching TRBD1. CDR1 and CDR2 from the germline V gene are SQVTM and ANQGSEA. This CDR3 contains 13 residues. V was pared by 6 bases and J by 5 bases, with 6 bases of the junction left unmatched. The full variable domain, rest sourced from reference TRBV29-1 and TRBJ2-5, is SAVISQKPSRDICQRGTSLTIQCQVDSQVTMMFWYRQQPGQSLTLIATANQGSEATYESGFVIDKFPISRPNLTFSTLTVSNMSPEDSSIYLCSVGTGVWETQYFGPGTRLLVL.

The gene calls are TRBV30 and TRBJ2-1; 8 bases align to TRBD2. J was trimmed by 7 bases and V by 1 base; bases with no gene match: 12. The germline V gene encodes CDR1 GTSNPN and CDR2 SVGIG (reference sequence). The CDR3 totals 16 residues. Written as DNA, the CDR3 is TGTGCCTGGAGTGCTATTACAGCGGGAGTCTATAATGAGCAGTTCTTC. Amino acid sequence: CAWSAITAGVYNEQFF.